These 21 T cell receptor beta chains were all obtained from the same sample, sequenced in a study of cytomegalovirus exposure and HLA in healthy donors. The PCR employed 60 Vbeta primers together with 13 Jbeta primers. Clones were read by immunoSEQ multiplex PCR, and TCRdb kept only the in-frame ones, dropping some. The table records about 140,000 clones, 61% of them present only once. The specimen sequenced was PBMCs. These receptors came from a male donor in good health and CMV-seronegative.

The CDR3 loop reads CAIRPTGLAGGDQETQYF. The CDR3 nucleotides read TGTGCCATCAGACCAACGGGACTAGCGGGGGGCGACCAAGAGACCCAGTACTTC. The V and J genes are TRBV10-3 and TRBJ2-5; TRBD2 aligns across 15 bases. Germline CDR1 and CDR2: ENHRY and SYGVKD. CDR3 length: 18 residues. The trim removed 6 bases at V and 0 bases at J, leaving 8 bases unmatched.

This clone was picked up one time. V is TRBV6-8 and J is TRBJ1-5; 8 bases agree with TRBD1. Trimming removed 7 bases from V and 5 bases from J; junction bases left unmatched: 22. This CDR3 spans 19 amino acids. Germline lookup yields CDR1 MNHGY and CDR2 SAAAGT. The CDR3 DNA is TGTGCCAGCACCACCCACCCGACAGGGGAACCCAGCCTTTATCAGCCCCAGCATTTT. This encodes CASTTHPTGEPSLYQPQHF.

The genes are TRBV18 and TRBJ2-5, with 9 bases aligning to TRBD1. V lost 0 bases and J lost 1; bases outside the gene matches: 6. The CDR3 contains 17 residues. Germline V lookup: CDR1 KGHSH, CDR2 LQKENI. In DNA form, the CDR3 reads TGTGCCAGCTCACCACCGGGACAGGGAGGTCCCCAAGAGACCCAGTACTTC. Amino acid sequence: CASSPPGQGGPQETQYF.

The sample holds a few counts of this clone. This chain uses TRBV19 with TRBJ2-5; D is possibly TRBD1 (5 bases). CDR3 size: 13 residues. Trimming removed 7 bases from V and 5 bases from J, with 14 bases in between. Germline-derived CDR1 and CDR2 are LNHDA and SQIVND (reference sequence). The CDR3 protein is CASTVTGTETQYF. CDR3 in DNA: TGTGCCAGTACCGTAACAGGTACGGAGACCCAGTACTTC.

This clone was seen more than once but under ten times. The rearrangement joins TRBV5-1 to TRBJ2-2; a weak D match, TRBD1 (5 bases). CDR1 and CDR2 from the germline V gene are SGHRS and YFSETQ. Trimming left V 0 bases short and J 6 bases short, with 6 bases between. This CDR3 has 13 residues. CDR3 sequence (DNA): TGCGCCAGCAGCTTGGAAGGGGCCGGGGAGCTGTTTTTT. Encoded protein: CASSLEGAGELFF.

This clone was detected only once. This sequence joins TRBV27 and TRBJ2-7; D is uncertain. Per the germline V gene, CDR1 is MNHEY and CDR2 is SMNVEV (reference sequence). The ends were cut back, 3 bases at V and 2 bases at J, with 11 bases in the middle. The CDR3 sequence is 14 residues long. The CDR3 DNA reads TGTGCCAGCAGTTTCTCAGGTCTTCCCTACGAGCAGTACTTC. Amino acid sequence: CASSFSGLPYEQYF.

This clone has a single count. The chain uses TRBV10-3 and TRBJ2-7; D is perhaps TRBD1 (6 bases). The V end lost 10 bases, the J end lost 2 bases, and 18 bases lay between the germline ends. Germline-derived CDR1 and CDR2 are ENHRY and SYGVKD. The CDR3 runs to 14 residues. CDR3 nucleotide sequence: TGTGCCACCTTCCCGGGGACACCTGCCTACGAGCAGTACTTC. Translated, it gives CATFPGTPAYEQYF.

The chain uses TRBV9 and TRBJ2-7; D is possibly TRBD2 (7 bases). Germline lookup yields CDR1 SGDLS and CDR2 YYNGEE. The CDR3 is 14 amino acids. Trimming left V 5 bases short and J 2 bases short, with 14 bases between. The CDR3 nucleotides are TGTGCCAGCAGTCCCAGAGGGGGGGCCTACGAGCAGTACTTC. It translates to CASSPRGGAYEQYF.

This clone was seen a handful of times. CDR3 DNA sequence: TGTGCCAGCAAACAGGGGGATCAGCCCCAGCATTTT. Translating gives CASKQGDQPQHF. The chain carries TRBV28 and TRBJ1-5; the match to TRBD1 covers 8 bases. The germline CDR1 and CDR2 sequences are MDHEN and SYDVKM. The CDR3 is 12 amino acids. The J segment lost 5 bases and the V segment lost 7 bases, leaving 1 base of the junction unmatched.

The DNA of the CDR3 is TGTGCCAGCAGTTTACAGGGCGGTCACCTGATGGGGTTCTTC. As protein: CASSLQGGHLMGFF. The genes are TRBV28 and TRBJ2-1; TRBD1 might be the D (5 bases). Germline assignment: CDR1 MDHEN and CDR2 SYDVKM. Trimming removed 2 bases from V and 15 bases from J, with 20 bases in between. The CDR3 sequence is 14 residues long.

This sequence joins TRBV25-1 and TRBJ2-7; D possibly corresponds to TRBD1 (6 bases). The CDR3 has 14 residues. The V and J ends lost 4 bases and 2 bases respectively, with 12 bases between them. Germline V CDR1 and CDR2: MGHDK, SYGVNS. In DNA, the CDR3 is TGTGCCAGCAGTGGCAACACAGGGACCTACGAGCAGTACTTC. This codes for CASSGNTGTYEQYF.

V and J are TRBV30 and TRBJ2-1, with TRBD1 matching over 7 bases. The germline V gene has CDR1 GTSNPN and CDR2 SVGIG (reference sequence). V was clipped by 5 bases and J by 6 bases; unmatched bases: 7. This CDR3 comprises 13 residues. The CDR3 here is CAWATSGGNEQFF. In DNA, the CDR3 is TGTGCCTGGGCCACCTCAGGGGGCAATGAGCAGTTCTTC.

This clone appeared a few times. The CDR3 nucleotides are TGTGCCAGCAGCCCCGCGGGGGGCTTTGAGCAGTTCTTC. This sequence encodes CASSPAGGFEQFF. The chain employs TRBV13 and TRBJ2-1, with TRBD2 matching over 8 bases. The CDR3 has 13 residues. Germline CDR1 PRHDT, CDR2 FYEKMQ (reference sequence). Germline trimming cut 5 bases from V and 9 bases from J; bases unmatched to any gene: 6.

In its sample, this clone was seen a few times. The rearrangement joins TRBV9 to TRBJ1-6, with D maybe TRBD1 (5 bases). Germline V gene data show CDR1 as SGDLS and CDR2 as YYNGEE. CDR3 length: 14 amino acids. The V end lost 0 bases, the J end lost 7 bases, and 8 bases lay between the germline ends. CDR3: CASSVGGQNSPLHF. Written as DNA, the CDR3 is TGTGCCAGCAGCGTAGGGGGCCAAAATTCACCCCTCCACTTT.

The chain uses TRBV6-1 and TRBJ1-5, with D uncertain. CDR3 size: 16 residues. The germline V gene has CDR1 MNHNS and CDR2 SASEGT. The V and J ends lost 2 bases and 0 bases respectively, with 11 bases between them. This chain's CDR3 is CASSELENYSNQPQHF. CDR3 DNA: TGTGCCAGCAGTGAACTCGAAAACTATAGCAATCAGCCCCAGCATTTT.

The V gene is TRBV5-1, the J gene TRBJ1-2, with D uncertain. The germline gives CDR1 SGHRS, CDR2 YFSETQ. V lost 4 bases, J lost 3 bases, and 25 bases lay in between. The CDR3 has 18 residues. The CDR3, as DNA: TGCGCCAGCAGCGAGACCCCCACGGGTGGTCCAGCTGACTATGGCTACACCTTC. Translation gives CASSETPTGGPADYGYTF.

The chain has TRBV7-2 and TRBJ2-7; 8 bases are shared with TRBD1. The CDR3 contains 17 residues. V dropped 5 bases and J dropped 4; count of bases not matched to a gene: 16. Germline CDR1 and CDR2: SGHTA and FQGNSA. CDR3 sequence reads: CASSRSDVGQGVYEQYF. CDR3 in DNA: TGTGCCAGCAGCCGCAGCGACGTAGGACAGGGTGTATACGAGCAGTACTTC.

J is TRBJ2-1 and V is TRBV27; D not resolved. The germline V gene encodes CDR1 MNHEY and CDR2 SMNVEV (reference sequence). V dropped 2 bases and J dropped 2 bases, with 4 bases sitting between them. The CDR3 is 13 amino acids. Here the CDR3 DNA reads TGTGCCAGCAGTTTACAGACCTACAATGAGCAGTTCTTC. Protein sequence: CASSLQTYNEQFF.

A few counts support this clone. The CDR3 here is CASSEGQAFSTEAFF. The DNA of the CDR3 is TGTGCCAGCAGTGAAGGACAGGCTTTTAGCACTGAAGCTTTCTTT. The chain joins TRBV6-1 to TRBJ1-1; D perhaps matches TRBD1 (6 bases). CDR3 length: 15 amino acids. The germline V and J ends were trimmed by 1 base and 4 bases, with 13 bases remaining between them. In germline, CDR1 is MNHNS, CDR2 SASEGT.

The rearrangement uses TRBV6-9 and TRBJ2-1; 11 bases line up with TRBD2. The CDR3 is 19 amino acids. V shed 6 bases, J shed 3 bases, and the junction held 16 bases outside the gene matches. The germline V gene encodes CDR1 MNHGY and CDR2 SVAAGI. The chain's CDR3 is CASRNTSGGPLSDYNEQFF. In DNA, the CDR3 is TGTGCCAGCAGAAATACTAGCGGGGGACCCCTTTCGGACTACAATGAGCAGTTCTTC.

This rearrangement joins TRBV5-4 to TRBJ2-7, with D perhaps TRBD1 (5 bases). The V and J ends lost 3 bases and 1 base respectively, with 11 bases between them. CDR1 is SGHNT, CDR2 YYREEE, per germline (reference sequence). This CDR3 has 14 amino acids. CDR3 region: CASSSRQGSYEQYF. DNA for the CDR3: TGTGCCAGCAGCTCCCGGCAGGGATCCTACGAGCAGTACTTC.